This TCR beta chain derives from a study of Ad26.COV2.S vaccination and SARS-CoV-2 variants. This clone was seen a handful of times. Its antigen is not known. J was trimmed by 6 bases and V by 2 bases; bases with no gene match: 6. CDR3 length: 14 amino acids. Germline loops: CDR1 LNHDA, CDR2 SQIVND (reference sequence). The study's findings and limits: After vaccination, reports described spike-specific CD8+ and CD4+ T cell responses as showing substantial breadth. Recipients of either vaccine or placebo displayed similar breadth of non-spike TCRs. Responses of T cells in total may have been underestimated by the TCR breadth and depth analyses. Relative to placebo recipients, vaccine recipients exhibited elevated spike-specific TCR breadth.

Produced via immunoSEQ multiplex PCR; TCRdb's table is partial and in-frame only. The table records hundreds of thousands of clones, roughly 91% of them present only once. Treatment here: approximately 18 received Ad26.COV2.S at low or high dose, single or two shots; 5 received placebo; per-sample allocation not given. Each sample was drawn 63 days after the first injection (of vaccine or placebo). The genes are TRBV19 and TRBJ2-7, with 8 bases lining up with TRBD1. This TCR derives from a person aged 18-65 years who received the Ad26.COV2.S COVID-19 vaccine or a placebo. Sequenced material: peripheral blood, taken in a trial of Ad26.COV2.S vaccine versus placebo. CDR3 coding DNA: TGTGCCAGTAGTATAAGCGTTACAGGGGGCGAGCAGTACTTC. It yields the protein CASSISVTGGEQYF.